These 19 T cell receptor beta chains originate from one sample sequenced in a study of T cell responses to AZD1222 COVID-19 vaccine. The data were produced by immunoSEQ multiplex PCR, yet TCRdb's version contains in-frame clones alone and is incomplete. The sample holds roughly 120,000 clones, 65% to 85% seen once. Source: peripheral blood, taken on day 0 of AZD1222 vaccination. Source of these receptors: an adult in good health.

Remarks on this clone: The DNA is left out, because the CDR3 cannot be placed on it with certainty; the CDR3 is given as TCRdb lists it. The chain employs TRBV6-1 and TRBJ1-6. CDR1 and CDR2 from the germline V gene are MNHNS and SASEGT. Counting both end residues, the CDR3 totals 14 amino acids. The chain's CDR3 is CASSEQFFGPPLHF.

The chain has TRBV28 and TRBJ1-1; D ambiguous. In germline, CDR1 is MDHEN, CDR2 SYDVKM. The CDR3 totals 14 residues. V was cut by 3 bases and J by 1 base, with 9 bases left in between. DNA of the CDR3: TGTGCCAGCAGTTTCAGGACGGCGAACACTGAAGCTTTCTTT. Its protein product is CASSFRTANTEAFF.

The rearrangement links TRBV28 to TRBJ1-6, with 7 bases aligning to TRBD1. CDR3 size: 16 residues. After removal of 5 bases from V and 1 base from J, the junction contained 5 bases not matched to a gene. Germline CDR1 and CDR2: MDHEN and SYDVKM. The CDR3 DNA is TGTGCCAGCAGTGGACCGGGACAGTCCTATAATTCACCCCTCCACTTT. It encodes CASSGPGQSYNSPLHF.

The chain recombines TRBV11-2 with TRBJ1-1, with 7 bases lining up with TRBD1. V trimming: 1 base; J trimming: 0 bases; junction bases outside the gene matches: 8. Germline CDR1 reads SGHAT; CDR2 reads FQNNGV. The CDR3 sequence is 17 residues long. In DNA form, the CDR3 reads TGTGCCAGCAGCTTAGTTGAGACAGGGAACATGAACACTGAAGCTTTCTTT. Amino acid sequence: CASSLVETGNMNTEAFF. Full variable domain (remainder filled in from reference TRBV11-2 and TRBJ1-1): EAGVAQSPRYKIIEKRQSVAFWCNPISGHATLYWYQQILGQGPKLLIQFQNNGVVDDSQLPKDRFSAERLKGVDSTLKIQPAKLEDSAVYLCASSLVETGNMNTEAFFGQGTRLTVV.

This clone was counted a single time. The chain recombines TRBV29-1 with TRBJ1-2; TRBD1 agrees at 7 bases. V lost 4 bases to trimming and J lost 7 bases; unmatched junction nucleotides: 12. The germline V gene encodes CDR1 SQVTM and CDR2 ANQGSEA. CDR3 size: 14 residues. The CDR3 coding sequence is TGCAGCGTTGGGGGAATTGTAAGGACAGGTGGCTACACCTTC. It specifies CSVGGIVRTGGYTF.

The chain links TRBV18 to TRBJ1-2, with D perhaps matching TRBD1 (5 bases). The germline V gene has CDR1 KGHSH and CDR2 LQKENI. The CDR3 length is 15 residues. V was shortened by 0 bases and J by 7 bases, with 15 bases between the two germline ends. The CDR3 DNA follows: TGTGCCAGCTCACCACCGGCCACGGGGCGGTCTGGCTACACCTTC. Amino acids: CASSPPATGRSGYTF.

The chain employs TRBV2 and TRBJ1-5, with D tentatively TRBD1 (6 bases). This CDR3 is 13 amino acids long. The V gene's germline CDR1 is SNHLY and CDR2 FYNNEI. V was shortened by 6 bases and J by 11 bases, with 17 bases between the two germline ends. As DNA, the CDR3 is TGTGCCAGCAGGACAGAGGGGGTTGCGACCCAGCATTTT. Amino acid sequence: CASRTEGVATQHF. Filled out from reference TRBV2 and TRBJ1-5, the complete variable domain reads EPEVTQTPSHQVTQMGQEVILRCVPISNHLYFYWYRQILGQKVEFLVSFYNNEISEKSEIFDDQFSVERPDGSNFTLKIRSTKLEDSAMYFCASRTEGVATQHFGDGTRLSIL.

This chain uses TRBV7-2 with TRBJ2-7, with D unclear. The germline gives CDR1 SGHTA, CDR2 FQGNSA. V gave up 5 bases and J gave up 2 bases, with 13 bases separating them. The CDR3 sequence is 14 residues long. The CDR3 here is CASSPRASTYEQYF. For the CDR3, the DNA is TGTGCCAGCAGCCCCCGGGCCAGCACCTACGAGCAGTACTTC.

The chain links TRBV5-1 to TRBJ2-7; D is possibly TRBD1 or TRBD2 (5 bases each). V was pared by 0 bases and J by 4 bases, with 14 bases between. The CDR3 extends over 15 amino acids. Germline V gene sequence: CDR1 SGHRS, CDR2 YFSETQ. The CDR3 protein is CASSLAGDLIYEQYF. The CDR3 bases are TGCGCCAGCAGCTTGGCCGGGGACCTAATATACGAGCAGTACTTC.

There are a few counts of this clone. The chain combines TRBV2 with TRBJ1-2, with unresolved D. Germline V lookup: CDR1 SNHLY, CDR2 FYNNEI. This CDR3 has 15 amino acids. Trimming cost V 3 bases and J 0 bases, with 11 bases left between them. The CDR3: CASSEFRRSNYGYTF. For the CDR3, the DNA is TGTGCCAGCAGTGAGTTCAGACGTTCTAACTATGGCTACACCTTC.

This sequence joins TRBV10-3 and TRBJ2-7; 10 nucleotides agree with TRBD1. Germline values: CDR1 ENHRY, CDR2 SYGVKD. Trimming at V came to 3 bases and at J to 3 bases, leaving 5 bases not matched to a gene. The CDR3 totals 15 residues. This CDR3 is CAISDPGQGSYEQYF. DNA for the CDR3: TGTGCCATCAGTGACCCGGGACAGGGGAGCTACGAGCAGTACTTC.

This clone was counted only a few times. CDR3 nucleotide sequence: TGTGCCAGCACCCCAGGGGCCCCAGATAATCAGCCCCAGCATTTT. The encoded protein is CASTPGAPDNQPQHF. The J gene is TRBJ1-5, the V gene TRBV7-8; TRBD1 is a possible D gene (6 bases). V was shortened by 7 bases and J by 4 bases, with 17 bases between the two germline ends. There are 15 residues in the CDR3. CDR1 is SGHVS and CDR2 is FQNEAQ in the germline V gene.

V usage is TRBV2 and J usage is TRBJ1-1; D is unresolved. The CDR3 spans 13 residues. Looked up from germline, CDR1 is SNHLY and CDR2 is FYNNEI. Trimming removed 3 bases at V and 2 bases at J, with 7 bases between. The CDR3 nucleotides are TGTGCCAGCAGTGATGATGTTAACACTGAAGCTTTCTTT. It encodes CASSDDVNTEAFF.

The J gene is TRBJ2-2, the V gene TRBV7-2; TRBD2 matches 10 bases. J was trimmed by 6 bases and V by 6 bases; bases with no gene match: 10. There are 16 residues in the CDR3. CDR1 and CDR2 (germline): SGHTA, FQGNSA. CDR3 loop: CASRVAGGRTSGELFF. In DNA, the CDR3 is TGTGCCAGCAGAGTAGCGGGGGGACGAACGTCCGGGGAGCTGTTTTTT.

The V gene is TRBV5-6, the J gene TRBJ2-6; D remains ambiguous. Germline loops: CDR1 SGHDT, CDR2 YYEEEE. Trimming shortened V by 4 bases and J by 1 base, and 6 bases separated the two germline ends. This CDR3 spans 14 amino acids. The CDR3 nucleotides read TGTGCCAGCAGCGCTACTTCTGGGGCCAACGTCCTGACTTTC. Protein product: CASSATSGANVLTF.

The chain uses TRBV20-1 and TRBJ2-7; D unclear. The CDR3 is 14 amino acids. Per germline, CDR1 DFQATT and CDR2 SNEGSKA (reference sequence). Trimming stripped 3 bases from V and 4 bases from J, with 16 bases between. In DNA form, the CDR3 reads TGCAGTGCTAGTCGGCCGCAGCGAATTTACGAGCAGTACTTC. It translates to CSASRPQRIYEQYF.

This clone occurred once. CDR3 bases: TGTGCCAGCAGACGGGACCTACTGAGGAGGTGGCCCCAGCATTTT. Its protein product is CASRRDLLRRWPQHF. J is TRBJ1-5 and V is TRBV28, with D possibly TRBD1 on 5 matching bases. Germline assignment: CDR1 MDHEN and CDR2 SYDVKM. Trimming removed 6 bases from V and 9 bases from J, with 21 bases in between. The CDR3 runs to 15 residues.

The V gene is TRBV10-3, the J gene TRBJ2-7; TRBD1 matches at 7 bases. With 5 bases clipped from V and 2 bases from J, the junction kept 3 bases outside the gene matches. The length of the CDR3 is 13 residues. CDR1 and CDR2 (germline): ENHRY, SYGVKD. CDR3 nucleotides: TGTGCCATCAGTCCGACAGGGACCTACGAGCAGTACTTC. Its protein product is CAISPTGTYEQYF.

J is TRBJ1-6 and V is TRBV7-9; no definite D call. CDR1 is SEHNR and CDR2 is FQNEAQ in the germline V gene (reference sequence). The CDR3 contains 15 residues. The V gene lost 5 bases and the J gene lost 3 bases, with 11 bases spanning the gap. DNA for the CDR3: TGTGCCAGCAGCCCGTGGACCGGCTATAATTCACCCCTCCACTTT. Its translation is CASSPWTGYNSPLHF.